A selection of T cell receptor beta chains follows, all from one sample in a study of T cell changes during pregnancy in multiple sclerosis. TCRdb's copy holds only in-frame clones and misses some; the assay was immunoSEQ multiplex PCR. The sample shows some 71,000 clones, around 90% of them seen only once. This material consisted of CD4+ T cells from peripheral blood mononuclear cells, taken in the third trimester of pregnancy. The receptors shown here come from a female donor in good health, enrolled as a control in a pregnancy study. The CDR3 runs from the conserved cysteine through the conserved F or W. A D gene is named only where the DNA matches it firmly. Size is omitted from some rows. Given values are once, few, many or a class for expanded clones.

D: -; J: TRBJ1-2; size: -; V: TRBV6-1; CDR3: CASSGGPGEGYGYTF; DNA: TGTGCCAGCAGTGGTGGGCCAGGGGAAGGCTATGGCTACACCTTC
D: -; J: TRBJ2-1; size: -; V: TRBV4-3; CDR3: CASSQDYDSSYNEQFF; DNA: TGCGCCAGCAGCCAAGATTACGACAGCTCCTACAATGAGCAGTTCTTC
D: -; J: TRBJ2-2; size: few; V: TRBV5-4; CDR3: CASSFGQIGGITGELFF; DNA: TGTGCCAGCAGCTTCGGACAAATCGGCGGGATAACCGGGGAGCTGTTTTTT
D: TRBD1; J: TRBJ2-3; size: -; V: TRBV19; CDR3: CASNSVAGGFLNTQYF; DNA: TGTGCCAGTAACTCTGTGGCAGGGGGTTTTTTAAATACGCAGTATTTT
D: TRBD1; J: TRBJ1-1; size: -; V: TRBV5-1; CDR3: CASSLSTTGPDTEAFF; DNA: TGCGCCAGCAGCTTATCAACGACAGGGCCCGACACTGAAGCTTTCTTT
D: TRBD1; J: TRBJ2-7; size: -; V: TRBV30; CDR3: CAWGDRSYEQYF; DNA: TGTGCCTGGGGGGACAGATCCTACGAGCAGTACTTC
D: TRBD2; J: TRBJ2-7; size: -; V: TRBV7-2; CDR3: CASSLETSGFYEQYF; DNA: TGTGCCAGCAGCTTAGAGACTAGCGGGTTCTACGAGCAGTACTTC
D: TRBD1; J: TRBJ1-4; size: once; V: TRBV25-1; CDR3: CASSSKTGFNEKLFF; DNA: TGTGCCAGCAGTTCCAAGACAGGGTTTAATGAAAAACTGTTTTTT
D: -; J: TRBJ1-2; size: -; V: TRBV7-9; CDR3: CASIRGISNYGYTF; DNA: TGTGCCAGCATACGGGGAATTTCTAACTATGGCTACACCTTC
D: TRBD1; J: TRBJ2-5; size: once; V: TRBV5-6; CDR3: CASRDRGRMEETQYF; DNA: TGTGCCAGCAGGGACAGGGGGCGAATGGAAGAGACCCAGTACTTC
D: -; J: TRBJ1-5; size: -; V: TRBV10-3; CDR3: CAISVDRHSNQPQHF; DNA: TGTGCCATCAGTGTTGACAGACATAGCAATCAGCCCCAGCATTTT
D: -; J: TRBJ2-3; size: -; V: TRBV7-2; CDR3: CATERGTSRADTQYF; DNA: TGTGCCACCGAGAGGGGGACAAGCCGGGCAGATACGCAGTATTTT
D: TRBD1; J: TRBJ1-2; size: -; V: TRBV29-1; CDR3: CSATGTASNYGYTF; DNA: TGCAGCGCCACCGGGACAGCTTCTAACTATGGCTACACCTTC
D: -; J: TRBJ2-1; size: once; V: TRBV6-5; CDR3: CASSQNAGAKQFF; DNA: TGTGCCAGCAGTCAAAACGCAGGGGCCAAGCAGTTCTTC
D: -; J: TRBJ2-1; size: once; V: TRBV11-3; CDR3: CASSPGGSSYNEQFF; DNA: TGTGCCAGCAGTCCAGGGGGGAGCTCCTACAATGAGCAGTTCTTC
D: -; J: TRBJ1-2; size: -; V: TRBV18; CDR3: CASSPPPEEEKGYTF; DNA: TGTGCCAGCTCACCACCCCCGGAAGAGGAGAAGGGCTACACCTTC
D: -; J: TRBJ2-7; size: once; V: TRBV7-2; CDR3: CASSYDRGSYEQYF; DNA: TGTGCCAGCAGCTATGACAGAGGATCCTACGAGCAGTACTTC
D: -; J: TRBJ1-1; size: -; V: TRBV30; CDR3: CAWNGGGTEAFF; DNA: TGTGCCTGGAATGGGGGAGGGACTGAAGCTTTCTTT
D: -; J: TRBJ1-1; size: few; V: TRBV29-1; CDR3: CSGTAVNTEAFF; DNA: TGCAGCGGTACGGCGGTGAACACTGAAGCTTTCTTT
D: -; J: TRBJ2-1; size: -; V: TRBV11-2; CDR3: CASSLRGQEVYNEQFF; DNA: TGTGCCAGCAGTCTTCGGGGACAAGAAGTTTACAATGAGCAGTTCTTC
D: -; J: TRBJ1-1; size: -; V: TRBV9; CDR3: CASSVVGAGTEAFF; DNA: TGTGCCAGCAGCGTAGTGGGGGCTGGGACTGAAGCTTTCTTT
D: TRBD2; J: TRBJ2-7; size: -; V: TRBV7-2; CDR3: CASSLGLAGSLYEQYF; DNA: TGTGCCAGCAGCCTGGGACTAGCGGGGTCTCTCTACGAGCAGTACTTC
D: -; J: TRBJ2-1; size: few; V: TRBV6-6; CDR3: CASSYPEGGNEQFF; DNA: TGTGCCAGCAGTTATCCGGAAGGGGGCAATGAGCAGTTCTTC
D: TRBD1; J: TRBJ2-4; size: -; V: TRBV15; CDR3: CATSSWGQDLITFAKNIQYF; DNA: TGTGCCACCAGCAGTTGGGGACAGGACCTTATAACCTTCGCCAAAAACATTCAGTACTTC
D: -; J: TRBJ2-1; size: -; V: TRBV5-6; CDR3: CASSLAWGRQAYNEQFF; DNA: TGTGCCAGCAGCTTGGCGTGGGGGCGGCAGGCGTACAATGAGCAGTTCTTC
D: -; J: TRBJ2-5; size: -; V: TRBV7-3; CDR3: CASSLGRGGETQYF; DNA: TGTGCCAGCAGCTTAGGCCGGGGAGGAGAGACCCAGTACTTC
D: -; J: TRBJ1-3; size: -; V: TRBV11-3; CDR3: CASSLGDLGSGNTIYF; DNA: TGTGCCAGCAGCCTGGGGGACTTGGGATCTGGAAACACCATATATTTT
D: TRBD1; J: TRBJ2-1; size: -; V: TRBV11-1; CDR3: CASSRGQGEWVSYNEQFF; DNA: TGTGCCAGCAGCCGTGGACAGGGGGAGTGGGTGTCCTACAATGAGCAGTTCTTC
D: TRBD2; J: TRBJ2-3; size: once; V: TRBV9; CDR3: CASSVGGAGEADTQYF; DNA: TGTGCCAGCAGCGTAGGTGGAGCGGGGGAGGCAGATACGCAGTATTTT
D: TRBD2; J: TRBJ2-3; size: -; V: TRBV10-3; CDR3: CAISVSLAGASTDTQYF; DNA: TGTGCCATCAGTGTATCACTAGCGGGGGCAAGCACAGATACGCAGTATTTT
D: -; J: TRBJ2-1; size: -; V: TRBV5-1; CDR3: CASSLAGQGLSNEQFF; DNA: TGCGCCAGCAGCTTGGCCGGGCAGGGATTGAGCAATGAGCAGTTCTTC
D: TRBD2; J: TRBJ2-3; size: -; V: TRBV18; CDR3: CASLTSGGPDTQYF; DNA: TGTGCCAGCCTGACTAGCGGGGGACCAGATACGCAGTATTTT